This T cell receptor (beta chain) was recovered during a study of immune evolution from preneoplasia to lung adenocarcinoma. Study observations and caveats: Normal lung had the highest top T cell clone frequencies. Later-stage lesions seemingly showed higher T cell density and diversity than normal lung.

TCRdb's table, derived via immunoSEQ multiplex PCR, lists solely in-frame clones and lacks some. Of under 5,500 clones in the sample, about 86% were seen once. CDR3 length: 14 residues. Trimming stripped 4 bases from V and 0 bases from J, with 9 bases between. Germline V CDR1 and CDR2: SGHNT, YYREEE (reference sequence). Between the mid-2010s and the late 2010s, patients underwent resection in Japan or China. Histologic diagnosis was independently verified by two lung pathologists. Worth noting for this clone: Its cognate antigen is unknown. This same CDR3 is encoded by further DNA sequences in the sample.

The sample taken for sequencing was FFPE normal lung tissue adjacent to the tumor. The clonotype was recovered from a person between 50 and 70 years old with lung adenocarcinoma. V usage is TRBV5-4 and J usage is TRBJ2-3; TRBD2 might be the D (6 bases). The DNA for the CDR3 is TGTGCCAGCAGCACCGGGACTAGCACAGATACGCAGTATTTT. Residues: CASSTGTSTDTQYF.